This T cell receptor (beta chain) emerged from a study of STAT5B mutations in CD4+ large granular lymphocyte leukemia. Study information: Among healthy controls, a particular HLA allele went with more CDR3 'QG' motifs.

Healthy controls were blood donor buffy coats. Study findings and constraints: No patients shared main leukemic clonotypes, though roughly 23% appeared at low frequency elsewhere.

Authors' processing steps: The detection floor for productive clonotype frequency was 2.59 x 10-5. Sequencing used immunoSEQ multiplex PCR; TCRdb keeps in-frame clones, though not all of them. D and trimming were read from the DNA, whereas the V and J calls and clone size are those reported in that table. The sample contains roughly 23,000 clones, around 81% of which appear only once. On this clone: Its target is unknown.

Sequenced sample: CD4+ T cells from blood buffy coats. The receptor was isolated from a human donor in good health.

DNA for the CDR3: TGCGCCAGCAGATTTTGGGGGACTAGCGAAGGCGAGCAGTACTTC. It specifies CASRFWGTSEGEQYF. The V call is TRBV5-1, the J call TRBJ2-7; 10 bases line up with TRBD2. Trimming at V came to 5 bases and at J to 6 bases, leaving 11 bases not matched to a gene. Germline CDR1 reads SGHRS; CDR2 reads YFSETQ. This CDR3 contains 15 residues. The full variable domain, completed using reference TRBV5-1 and TRBJ2-7, is KAGVTQTPRYLIKTRGQQVTLSCSPISGHRSVSWYQQTPGQGLQFLFEYFSETQRNKGNFPGRFSGRQFSNSRSEMNVSTLELGDSALYLCASRFWGTSEGEQYFGPGTRLTVT.